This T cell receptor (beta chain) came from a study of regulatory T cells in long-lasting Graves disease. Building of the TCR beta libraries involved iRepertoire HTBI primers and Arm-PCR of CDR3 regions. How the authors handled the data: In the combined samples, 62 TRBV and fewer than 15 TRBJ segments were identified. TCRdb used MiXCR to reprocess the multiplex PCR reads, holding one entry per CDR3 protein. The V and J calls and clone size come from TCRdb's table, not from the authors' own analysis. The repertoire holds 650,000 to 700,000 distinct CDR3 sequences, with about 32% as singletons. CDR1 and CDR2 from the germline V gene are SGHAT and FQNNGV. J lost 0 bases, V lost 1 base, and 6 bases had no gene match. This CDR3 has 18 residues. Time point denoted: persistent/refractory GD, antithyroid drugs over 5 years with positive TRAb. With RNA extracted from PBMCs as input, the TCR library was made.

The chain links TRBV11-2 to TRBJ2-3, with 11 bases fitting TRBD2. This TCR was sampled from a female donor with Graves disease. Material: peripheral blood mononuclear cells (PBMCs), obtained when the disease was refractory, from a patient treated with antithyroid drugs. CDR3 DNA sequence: TGTGCCAGCAGCTTAGGGCCTTGGACTAGCGGGAGCACAGATACGCAGTATTTT. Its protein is CASSLGPWTSGSTDTQYF.